This record concerns one T cell receptor (beta chain) sequence. As a fraction of the sample, this clonotype is large (0.1 to 1%). Its target antigen remains unknown. Per-base quality was not reported, and no clone a single base away is much larger than it. The data are from a study listed by TCRdb under 2016. About the study as a whole: The research examined where HIV persistence comes from in people whose immune systems controlled HIV infection without treatment.

The method behind the library was 5' RACE. Reads for this sample came from an Illumina HiSeq 2000. TCRdb redid the processing of the public reads, applying fastp at Q25 and MiXCR, and retained in-frame beta chains. Rows are unified per CDR3 protein, each entry keeping the most common DNA and genes. Across this sample there are 1,700 or so distinct CDR3 sequences, with 8% seen only once. 10% to 12% of the sample is held by the ten biggest clonotypes. Spanning cysteine to phenylalanine, the CDR3 consists of 12 amino acids. The DNA shown is the 36-base CDR3, in frame from base 1. CDR1 and CDR2 are read off the germline V gene as SQVTM and ANQGSEA. The V and J ends are trimmed by 6 bases and 7 bases, leaving 13 bases between them.

The chain uses TRBV29-1 and TRBJ1-5; the D gene cannot be named for sure. The source is a female donor with HIV. The sample consisted of central memory T cells from blood PBMCs. The sample's cell subset or site label, decoded: central memory CD4+ T cells. The CDR3 amino acid sequence is: CSVGSFNQPQHF. The nucleotide sequence reads as follows: TGCAGCGTCGGGTCTTTCAACCAGCCCCAGCATTTT.